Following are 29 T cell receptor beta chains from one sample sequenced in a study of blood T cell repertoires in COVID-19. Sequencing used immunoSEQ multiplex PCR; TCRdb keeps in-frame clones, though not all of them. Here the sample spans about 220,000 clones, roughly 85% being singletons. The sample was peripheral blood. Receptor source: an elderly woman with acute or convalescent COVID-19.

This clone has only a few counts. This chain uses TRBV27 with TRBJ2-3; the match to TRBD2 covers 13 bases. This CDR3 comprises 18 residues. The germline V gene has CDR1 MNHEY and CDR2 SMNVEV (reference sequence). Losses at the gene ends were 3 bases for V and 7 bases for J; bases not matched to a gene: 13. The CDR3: CASSFRRSTSGGSNTQYF. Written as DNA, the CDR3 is TGTGCCAGCAGTTTTCGCCGTTCGACTAGCGGGGGGAGTAATACGCAGTATTTT.

CDR3 amino acids: CASSPTGGTGYNEQFF. CDR3 sequence (DNA): TGTGCCAGCAGCCCTACCGGGGGAACGGGCTACAATGAGCAGTTCTTC. The chain couples TRBV7-3 to TRBJ2-1; D is possibly TRBD2 (6 bases). V gave up 5 bases and J gave up 3 bases, with 17 bases separating them. Germline CDR1 and CDR2: SGHTA and FQGTGA. CDR3 length: 16 residues.

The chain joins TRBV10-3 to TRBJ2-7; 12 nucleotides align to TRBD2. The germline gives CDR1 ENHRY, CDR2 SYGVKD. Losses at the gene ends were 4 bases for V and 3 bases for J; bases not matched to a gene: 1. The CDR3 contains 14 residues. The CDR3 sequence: CAISGTSGDYEQYF. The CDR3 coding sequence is TGTGCCATCAGTGGGACTAGCGGGGACTACGAGCAGTACTTC.

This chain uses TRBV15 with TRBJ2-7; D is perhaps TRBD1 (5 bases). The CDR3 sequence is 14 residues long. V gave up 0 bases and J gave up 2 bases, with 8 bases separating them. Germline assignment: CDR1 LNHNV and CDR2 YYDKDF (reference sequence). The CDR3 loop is CATSRDQGPYEQYF. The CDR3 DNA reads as TGTGCCACCAGCAGAGATCAGGGCCCCTACGAGCAGTACTTC.

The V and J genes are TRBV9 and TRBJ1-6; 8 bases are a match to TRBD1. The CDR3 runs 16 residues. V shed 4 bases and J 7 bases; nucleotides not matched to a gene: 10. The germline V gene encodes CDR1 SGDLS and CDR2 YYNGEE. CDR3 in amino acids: CASSPGGQGYNSPLHF. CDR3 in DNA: TGTGCCAGCAGCCCTGGCGGACAGGGCTACAATTCACCCCTCCACTTT.

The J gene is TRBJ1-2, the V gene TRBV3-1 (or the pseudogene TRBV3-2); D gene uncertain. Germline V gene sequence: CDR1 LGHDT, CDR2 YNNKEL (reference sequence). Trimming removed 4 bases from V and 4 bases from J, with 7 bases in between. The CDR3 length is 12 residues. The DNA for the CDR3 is TGTGCCAGCAGCCGCGGAGTCTATGGCTACACCTTC. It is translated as CASSRGVYGYTF.

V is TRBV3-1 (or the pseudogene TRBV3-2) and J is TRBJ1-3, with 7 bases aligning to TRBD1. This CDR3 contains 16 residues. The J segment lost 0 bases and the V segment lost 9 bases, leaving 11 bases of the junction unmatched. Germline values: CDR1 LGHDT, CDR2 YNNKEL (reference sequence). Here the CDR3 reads CASGQDIYPSGNTIYF. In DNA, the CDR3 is TGTGCCAGTGGACAGGACATTTACCCCTCTGGAAACACCATATATTTT.

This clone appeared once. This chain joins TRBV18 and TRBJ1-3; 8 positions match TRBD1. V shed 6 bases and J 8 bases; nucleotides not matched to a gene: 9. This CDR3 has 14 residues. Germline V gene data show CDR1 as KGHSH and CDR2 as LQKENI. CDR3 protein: CASSSTGVQDTIYF. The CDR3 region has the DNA TGTGCCAGCTCGTCGACAGGGGTGCAAGACACCATATATTTT. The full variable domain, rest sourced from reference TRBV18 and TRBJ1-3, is NAGVMQNPRHLVRRRGQEARLRCSPMKGHSHVYWYRQLPEEGLKFMVYLQKENIIDESGMPKERFSAEFPKEGPSILRIQQVVRGDSAAYFCASSSTGVQDTIYFGEGSWLTVV.

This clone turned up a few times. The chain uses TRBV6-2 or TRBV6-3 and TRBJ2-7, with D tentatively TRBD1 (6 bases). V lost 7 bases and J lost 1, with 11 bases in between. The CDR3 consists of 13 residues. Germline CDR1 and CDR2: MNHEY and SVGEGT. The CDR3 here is CASTPGTSYEQYF. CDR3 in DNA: TGTGCCAGCACCCCAGGGACATCCTACGAGCAGTACTTC.

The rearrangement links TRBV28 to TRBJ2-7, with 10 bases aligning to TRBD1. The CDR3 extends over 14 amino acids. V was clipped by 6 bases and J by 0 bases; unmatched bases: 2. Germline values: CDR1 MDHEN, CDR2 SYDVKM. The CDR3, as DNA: TGTGCCAGCAGGGACAGGGGGGCCTCCTACGAGCAGTACTTC. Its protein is CASRDRGASYEQYF. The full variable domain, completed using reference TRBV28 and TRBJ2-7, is DVKVTQSSRYLVKRTGEKVFLECVQDMDHENMFWYRQDPGLGLRLIYFSYDVKMKEKGDIPEGYSVSREKKERFSLILESASTNQTSMYLCASRDRGASYEQYFGPGTRLTVT.

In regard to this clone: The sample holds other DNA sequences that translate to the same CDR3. CDR3 in amino acids: CASSLAGYEQYF. CDR3 in DNA: TGTGCCAGCAGTTTAGCCGGCTACGAGCAGTACTTC. This chain connects TRBV12-3 or TRBV12-4 to TRBJ2-7, with D unresolved. V lost 0 bases, J lost 3 bases, and 3 bases lay in between. CDR3 length equals 12 residues.

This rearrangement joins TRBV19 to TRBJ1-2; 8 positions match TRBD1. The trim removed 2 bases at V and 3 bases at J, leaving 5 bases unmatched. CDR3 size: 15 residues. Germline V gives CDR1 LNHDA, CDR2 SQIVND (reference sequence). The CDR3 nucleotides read TGTGCCAGTAGTATACAATGGACAGGGCACTATGGCTACACCTTC. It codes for CASSIQWTGHYGYTF.

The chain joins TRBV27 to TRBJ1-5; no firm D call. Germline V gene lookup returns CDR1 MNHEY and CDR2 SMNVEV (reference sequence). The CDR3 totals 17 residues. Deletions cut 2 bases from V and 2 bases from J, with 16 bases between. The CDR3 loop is CASSLEGRLDGNQPQHF. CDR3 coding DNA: TGTGCCAGCAGTTTAGAAGGGAGGTTGGACGGCAATCAGCCCCAGCATTTT.

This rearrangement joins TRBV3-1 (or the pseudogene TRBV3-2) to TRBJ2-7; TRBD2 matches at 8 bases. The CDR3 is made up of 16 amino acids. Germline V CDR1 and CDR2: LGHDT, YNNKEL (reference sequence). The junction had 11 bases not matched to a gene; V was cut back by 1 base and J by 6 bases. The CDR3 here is CASSQAATRGVSEQYF. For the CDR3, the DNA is TGTGCCAGCAGCCAAGCGGCTACGCGGGGGGTGTCCGAGCAGTACTTC.

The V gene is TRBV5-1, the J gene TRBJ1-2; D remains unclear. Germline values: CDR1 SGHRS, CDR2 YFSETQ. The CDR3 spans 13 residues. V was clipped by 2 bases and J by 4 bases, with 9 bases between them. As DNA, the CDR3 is TGCGCCAGCAGCTTTGGTGACACCTATGGCTACACCTTC. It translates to CASSFGDTYGYTF.

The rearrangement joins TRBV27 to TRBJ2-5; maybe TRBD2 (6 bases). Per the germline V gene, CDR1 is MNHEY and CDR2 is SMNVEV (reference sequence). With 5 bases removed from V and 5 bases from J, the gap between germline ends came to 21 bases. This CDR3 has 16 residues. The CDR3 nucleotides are TGTGCCAGCAGTCCCCCGGGACTGCTCCTTGGGGAGACCCAGTACTTC. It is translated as CASSPPGLLLGETQYF.

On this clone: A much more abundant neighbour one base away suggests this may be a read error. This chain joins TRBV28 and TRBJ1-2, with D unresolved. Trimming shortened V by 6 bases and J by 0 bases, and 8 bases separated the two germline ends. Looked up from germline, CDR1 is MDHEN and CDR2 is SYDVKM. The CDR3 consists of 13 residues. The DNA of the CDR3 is TGTGCCAGCAGGTCCGGGACTAACTATGGCTACACCTTC. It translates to CASRSGTNYGYTF.

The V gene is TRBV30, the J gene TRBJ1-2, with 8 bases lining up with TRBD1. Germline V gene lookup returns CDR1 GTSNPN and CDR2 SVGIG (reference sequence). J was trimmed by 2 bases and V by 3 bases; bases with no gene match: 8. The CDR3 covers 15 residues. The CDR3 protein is CAWSLFDRGNYGYTF. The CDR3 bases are TGTGCCTGGAGCCTCTTTGACAGGGGAAACTATGGCTACACCTTC.

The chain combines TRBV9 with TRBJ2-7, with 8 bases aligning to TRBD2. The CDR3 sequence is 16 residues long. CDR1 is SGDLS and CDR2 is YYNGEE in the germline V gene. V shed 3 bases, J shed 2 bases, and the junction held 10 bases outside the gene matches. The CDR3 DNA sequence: TGTGCCAGCAGCGAACAAGGGGCGGGGGGCACCTACGAGCAGTACTTC. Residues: CASSEQGAGGTYEQYF.

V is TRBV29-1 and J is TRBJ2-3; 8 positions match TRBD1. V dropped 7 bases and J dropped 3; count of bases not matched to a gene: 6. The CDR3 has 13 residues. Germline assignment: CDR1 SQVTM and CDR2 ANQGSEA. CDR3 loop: CSAGQGATDTQYF. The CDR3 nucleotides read TGCAGCGCCGGACAGGGTGCAACAGATACGCAGTATTTT.

CDR3 sequence (DNA): TGCGCCAGCAGCTTGGAACCTAGCGGGGGACGGGTGGGGGTAAGGAATGAGCAGTTCTTC. Protein sequence: CASSLEPSGGRVGVRNEQFF. This chain connects TRBV5-1 to TRBJ2-1, with 10 bases lining up with TRBD2. The CDR3 runs 20 residues. J lost 7 bases, V lost 0 bases, and 19 bases had no gene match. Germline values: CDR1 SGHRS, CDR2 YFSETQ.

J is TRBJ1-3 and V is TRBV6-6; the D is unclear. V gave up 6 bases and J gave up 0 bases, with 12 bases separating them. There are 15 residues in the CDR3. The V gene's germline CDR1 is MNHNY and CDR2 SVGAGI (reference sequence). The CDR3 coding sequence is TGTGCCAGCAGCCAGACGGCTAGCTCTGGAAACACCATATATTTT. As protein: CASSQTASSGNTIYF.

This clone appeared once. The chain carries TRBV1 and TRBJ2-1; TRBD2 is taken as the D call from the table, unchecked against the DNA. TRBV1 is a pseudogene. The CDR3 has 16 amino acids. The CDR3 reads CTSSLRLAGGPGEQFF. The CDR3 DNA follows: TGCACCAGCAGCCTGCGACTAGCGGGGGGGCCTGGGGAGCAGTTCTTC.

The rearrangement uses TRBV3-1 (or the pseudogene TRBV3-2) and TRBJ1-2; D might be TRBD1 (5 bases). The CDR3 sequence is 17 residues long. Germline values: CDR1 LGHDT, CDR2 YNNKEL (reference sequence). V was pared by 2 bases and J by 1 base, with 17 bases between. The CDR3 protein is CASSQRVTGEINYGYTF. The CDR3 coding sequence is TGTGCCAGCAGCCAAAGGGTTACAGGAGAAATTAACTATGGCTACACCTTC.

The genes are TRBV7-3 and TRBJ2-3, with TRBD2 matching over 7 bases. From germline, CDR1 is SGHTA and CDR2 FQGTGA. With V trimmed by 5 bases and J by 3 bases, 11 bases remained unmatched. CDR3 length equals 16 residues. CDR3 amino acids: CASSPGTISLTDTQYF. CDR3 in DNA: TGTGCCAGCAGCCCCGGGACTATTTCACTTACAGATACGCAGTATTTT. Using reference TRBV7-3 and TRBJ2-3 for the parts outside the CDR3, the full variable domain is GAGVSQTPSNKVTEKGKYVELRCDPISGHTALYWYRQSLGQGPEFLIYFQGTGAADDSGLPNDRFFAVRPEGSVSTLKIQRTERGDSAVYLCASSPGTISLTDTQYFGPGTRLTVL.

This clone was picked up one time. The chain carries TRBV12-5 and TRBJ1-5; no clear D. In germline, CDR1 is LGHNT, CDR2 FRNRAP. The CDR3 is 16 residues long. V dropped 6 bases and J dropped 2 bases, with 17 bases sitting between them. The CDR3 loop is CASGTSGIGGNQPQHF. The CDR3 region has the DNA TGTGCTAGTGGGACCTCGGGGATCGGTGGCAATCAGCCCCAGCATTTT.

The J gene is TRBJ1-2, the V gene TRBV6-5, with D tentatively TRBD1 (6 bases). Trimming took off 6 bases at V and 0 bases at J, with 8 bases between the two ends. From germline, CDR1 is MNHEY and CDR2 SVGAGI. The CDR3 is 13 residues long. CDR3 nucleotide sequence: TGTGCCAGCAGGGACAGACCTAACTATGGCTACACCTTC. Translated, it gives CASRDRPNYGYTF.

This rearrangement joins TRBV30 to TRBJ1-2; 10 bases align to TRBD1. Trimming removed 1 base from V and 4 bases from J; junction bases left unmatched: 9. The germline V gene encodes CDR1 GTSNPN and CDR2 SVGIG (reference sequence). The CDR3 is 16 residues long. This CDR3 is CAWSAIRTGGVYGYTF. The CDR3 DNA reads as TGTGCCTGGAGTGCTATCCGGACAGGGGGGGTCTATGGCTACACCTTC.

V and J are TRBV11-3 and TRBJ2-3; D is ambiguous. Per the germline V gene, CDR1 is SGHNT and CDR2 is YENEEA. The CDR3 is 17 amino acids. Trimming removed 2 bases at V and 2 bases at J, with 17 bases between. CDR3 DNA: TGTGCCAGCAGCTTACGCCCTCAGGCGACCCCCACAGATACGCAGTATTTT. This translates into CASSLRPQATPTDTQYF. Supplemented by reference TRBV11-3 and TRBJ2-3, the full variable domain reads EAGVVQSPRYKIIEKKQPVAFWCNPISGHNTLYWYLQNLGQGPELLIRYENEEAVDDSQLPKDRFSAERLKGVDSTLKIQPAELGDSAVYLCASSLRPQATPTDTQYFGPGTRLTVL.